This T cell receptor beta chain was profiled in a study of blood T cell repertoires in COVID-19. Study overall: The United States, Italy and Spain supplied acute and convalescent COVID-19 samples. PBMCs, B-cell-depleted T cells, or T cells were the source of the cDNA or gDNA that made up the material.

This CDR3 is built from 15 residues. In germline, CDR1 is SGHRS, CDR2 YFSETQ. Trimming removed 3 bases at V and 2 bases at J, with 12 bases between. Original data processing: Researchers report that nucleated cell counts were estimated from reference gene primer amplification. Sequencing was performed with immunoSEQ multiplex PCR; in TCRdb, only in-frame clones are kept and a portion is missing. V and J calls and clone size come straight from that table; D and trimming were deduced from the DNA. The data contain a few hundred thousand clones, around 85% of them seen just once; the ten biggest clones take up 4.1%.

Sequencing was carried out using peripheral blood. This receptor was identified in a woman in her forties or fifties with active or convalescent COVID-19. This chain joins TRBV5-1 and TRBJ1-3; tentative D call: TRBD1 (6 bases). The CDR3 loop is CASSSEQGAGNTIYF. The CDR3 DNA reads as TGCGCCAGCAGCTCAGAACAGGGTGCTGGAAACACCATATATTTT.